This T cell receptor beta chain was sequenced in a study of blood T cell repertoires in COVID-19 (dated by TCRdb to the early 2020s). General notes on the study: The collaborator samples originated in the United States, Italy and Spain and spanned the acute and convalescent phases of COVID-19. The repertoires were made available in a free public database intended to serve as a resource for research on the immune response to SARS-CoV-2. The material from the prospective study consisted of cDNA or gDNA derived from T cells, B-cell-depleted T cells, or PBMCs. The sample metadata nearly always contained a de-identified subject ID, COVID-19 status, age in years and sex. Where HLA class I and class II types were available, the types were taken from metadata supplied by the sample provider, not from assay-based typing. Deeply sampled blood TCRbeta repertoires from subjects exposed to, actively infected with, or recovered from COVID-19 were included in the dataset. The samples were drawn from two sources: the first 160 participants of the ongoing ImmuneRACE study, and 1,254 subjects contributed by 6 global collaborators.

Collaborating institutions collected whole blood in K2EDTA tubes following their own protocols. For TCRbeta analysis, collaborators shipped samples in one of three forms: frozen whole blood, isolated PBMCs, or DNA extracted from either of those sample types. Including the terminal cysteine and phenylalanine, the CDR3 comprises 12 residues. The kept DNA is CDR3 alone, 36 bases in frame from the first base. The trim is 2 bases for V and 3 bases for J, with a gap of 6 bases between the germline ends. The germline V gene sets CDR1 to SGHRS and CDR2 to YFSETQ. On the study overall, not on this receptor specifically: How much clinical and demographic metadata was included differed by source and by participant, and the metadata was provided uncurated.

TCRbeta CDR3 regions were amplified from genomic DNA using the immunoSEQ Assay, a bias-controlled multiplex PCR. Under the source paper's analysis protocol: Within the assay, amplification of reference gene primers was used to estimate how many nucleated cells each sample contained. To quantify the absolute abundance of each unique TCRbeta CDR3 rearrangement, sequence reads were collapsed and filtered. For each sample, productive Simpson clonality was calculated as the square root of Simpson's diversity index over productive rearrangements. TCRdb obtained this table from immuneACCESS and retained in-frame rearrangements with V and J assigned. These tables miss some clones; where compared with another copy, unresolved V genes account for less than half of the shortfall, and the remainder is unexplained. The V and J calls and clone size come from that table; D and trimming were worked out from the DNA. This sample comprises over 50,000 clones, roughly 87% of them detected only once. Of the sample, 7.8% is held by the ten largest clones.

As regards this clone: Its antigen is not yet known. Per-nucleotide qualities are absent, and no much larger clonotype sits a single base away. Other DNA sequences within the sample encode an identical CDR3.

Input material: peripheral blood. In this chain, TRBV5-1 is recombined with TRBJ2-7, with no D gene named confidently. This sequence originates from a middle-aged man with active COVID-19. The CDR3 protein sequence reads: CASSFSSYEQYF. The sequence in DNA is TGCGCCAGCAGCTTTAGCAGCTACGAGCAGTACTTC.